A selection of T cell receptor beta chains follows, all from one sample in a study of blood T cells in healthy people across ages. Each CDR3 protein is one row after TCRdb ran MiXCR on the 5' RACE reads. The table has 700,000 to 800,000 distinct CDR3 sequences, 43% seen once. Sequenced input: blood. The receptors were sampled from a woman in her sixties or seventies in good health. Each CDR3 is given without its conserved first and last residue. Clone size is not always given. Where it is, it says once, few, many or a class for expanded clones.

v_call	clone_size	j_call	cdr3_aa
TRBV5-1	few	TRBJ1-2	ASSLDVDRVLSGYT
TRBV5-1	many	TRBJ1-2	ASSGGQGEYGYT
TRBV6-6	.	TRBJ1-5	ASSSWQSYSNQPQH
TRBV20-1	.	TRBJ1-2	SAREKVVGYT
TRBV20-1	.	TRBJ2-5	SARAETGSAETQY
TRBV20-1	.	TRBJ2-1	SARDPLRSEQF
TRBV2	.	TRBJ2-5	ASSNRGRRETQY
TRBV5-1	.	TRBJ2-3	ASSRGTGGHLPDTQY
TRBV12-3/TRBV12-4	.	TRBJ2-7	ASSGSRTYEQY
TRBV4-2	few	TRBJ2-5	ASSQSGASGGQETQY
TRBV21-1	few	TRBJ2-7	ASSKTGWGQY
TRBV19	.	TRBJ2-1	ASSPGPRTRHEQF
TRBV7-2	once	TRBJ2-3	ASSFLGAGRATDTQY